Reported below is one T cell receptor beta chain. The antigen remains unidentified. Germline CDR1 and CDR2: SQVTM and ANQGSEA. V was clipped by 4 bases and J by 3 bases, with 11 bases between them. This CDR3 region has 13 residues. For the second PCR, which ran for about 6 to 12 cycles, a sample-barcoded 5' primer and a J-beta primer mix were used. Any given sample supplied a minimum of 2.5 million CDR3-containing paired-end reads. TCRdb called the 5' RACE reads again in MiXCR, with one record for every CDR3 protein. This table has about 1.4 million distinct CDR3 sequences, approximately 63% appearing once. The sample originates from a study of blood T cells in healthy people across ages. Study-wide context: Per every two T cells, about one barcoded beta molecule was captured by template switching. Overall study results and limits: Age brought a roughly linear fall in TCR beta diversity measured per million T cells.

Every donor provided 8.5 to 10 milliliters of peripheral blood. Sequences were obtained from blood. The chain couples TRBV29-1 to TRBJ2-3; a possible D gene is TRBD2 (6 bases). This TCR derives from a man between 18 and 35 years old in good health. As DNA, the CDR3 is TGCAGCGTTGCGGGGACTCTAACAGATACGCAGTATTTT. It encodes CSVAGTLTDTQYF.